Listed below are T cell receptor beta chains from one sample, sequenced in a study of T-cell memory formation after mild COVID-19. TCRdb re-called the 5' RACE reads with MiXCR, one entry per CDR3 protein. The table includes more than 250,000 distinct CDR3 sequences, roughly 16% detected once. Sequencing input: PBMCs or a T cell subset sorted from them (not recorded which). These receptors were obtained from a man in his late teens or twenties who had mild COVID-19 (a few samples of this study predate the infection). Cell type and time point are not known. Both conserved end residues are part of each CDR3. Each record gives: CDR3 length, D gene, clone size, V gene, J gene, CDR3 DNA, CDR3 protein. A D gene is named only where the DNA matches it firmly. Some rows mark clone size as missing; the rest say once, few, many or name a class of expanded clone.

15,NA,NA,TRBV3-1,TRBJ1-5,TGTGCCAGCAGCCAAGGATGGGCAGGAAATCAGCCCCAGCATTTT,CASSQGWAGNQPQHF
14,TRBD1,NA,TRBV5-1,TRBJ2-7,TGCGCCAGCAGCTTGGTTCAGGGGGCCTACGAGCAGTACTTC,CASSLVQGAYEQYF
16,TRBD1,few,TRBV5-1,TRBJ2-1,TGCGCCAGCAGCTTTAGCTGGACAGGGGCATACAATGAGCAGTTCTTC,CASSFSWTGAYNEQFF
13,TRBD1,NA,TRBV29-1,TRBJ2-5,TGCAGCGTTGGAGGGGGCCGGGAAGAGACCCAGTACTTC,CSVGGGREETQYF
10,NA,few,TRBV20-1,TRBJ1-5,TGCAGTGCTGGTATTCAGCCCCAGCATTTT,CSAGIQPQHF
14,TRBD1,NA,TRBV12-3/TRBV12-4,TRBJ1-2,TGTGCCAGCACCCCGGGACAGAACTACTATGGCTACACCTTC,CASTPGQNYYGYTF
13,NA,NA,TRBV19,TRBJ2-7,TGTGCCAGTAGTGAGGGGGGTACCTACGAGCAGTACTTC,CASSEGGTYEQYF
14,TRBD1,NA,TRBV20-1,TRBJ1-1,TGCAGTGGCTCACAGGGGCTCTGGAGCACTGAAGCTTTCTTT,CSGSQGLWSTEAFF
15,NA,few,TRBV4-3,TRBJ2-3,TGCGCCAGCAGGCAAAGGGGGGCCGGGGCAGATACGCAGTATTTT,CASRQRGAGADTQYF
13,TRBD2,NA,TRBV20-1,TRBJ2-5,TGCAGTGCCCCGCGGGGGGGCCTAGAGACCCAGTACTTC,CSAPRGGLETQYF
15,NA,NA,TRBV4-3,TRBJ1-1,TGCGCCAGCAGCCAAGATAATTTTCGGAGGGGCTGGGCTTTCTTT,CASSQDNFRRGWAFF
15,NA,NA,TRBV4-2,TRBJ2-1,TGTGCCAGCAGCCAAGAAGGGGGGTCCTACAATGAGCAGTTCTTC,CASSQEGGSYNEQFF
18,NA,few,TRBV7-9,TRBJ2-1,TGTGCCAGCGGTAACTGGGACCGCGTTAGGCTTGGCTACAATGAGCAGTTCTTC,CASGNWDRVRLGYNEQFF
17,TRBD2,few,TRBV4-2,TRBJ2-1,TGTGCCAGCAGCCAAAGTGTAGCGGGGCGGTCCTACAATGAGCAGTTCTTC,CASSQSVAGRSYNEQFF
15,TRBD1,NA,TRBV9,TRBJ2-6,TGTGCCAGCAGTCCAAGAAGTAGGGGGCCAGGCGTCCTGACTTTC,CASSPRSRGPGVLTF
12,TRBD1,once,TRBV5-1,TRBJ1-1,TGCGCCAGCAGCGTGACAGGGGCCGAAGCTTTCTTT,CASSVTGAEAFF
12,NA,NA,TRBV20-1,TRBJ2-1,TGCAGTGCTGGACCAGGGGCCGGTGAGCAGTTCTTC,CSAGPGAGEQFF
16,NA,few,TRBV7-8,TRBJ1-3,TGTGCCAGCAGCTGGAAATGGACCGACTCTGGAAACACCATATATTTT,CASSWKWTDSGNTIYF
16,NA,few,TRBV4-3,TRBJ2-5,TGCGCCAGCAGCCAAGGGGGGGCGTGGGTCCAAGAGACCCAGTACTTC,CASSQGGAWVQETQYF
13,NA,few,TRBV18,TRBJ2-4,TGTGCCAGCTCACTTACAGCCGAAAACATTCAGTACTTC,CASSLTAENIQYF
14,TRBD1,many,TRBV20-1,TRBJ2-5,TGCAGTGCTTCTTCCCGAGGGGGCAAAGAGACCCAGTACTTC,CSASSRGGKETQYF
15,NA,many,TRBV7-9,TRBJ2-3,TGTGCCAGCAGCTTGGGGGGTTCTCGCACAGATACGCAGTATTTT,CASSLGGSRTDTQYF
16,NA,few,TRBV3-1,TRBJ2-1,TGTGCCAGCAGCCAAGACGGCGGGGCGCTATACAATGAGCAGTTCTTC,CASSQDGGALYNEQFF
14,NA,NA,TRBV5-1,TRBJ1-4,TGCGCCAGCAGCTTGGTCCAAGGTGGAGAAAAACTGTTTTTT,CASSLVQGGEKLFF
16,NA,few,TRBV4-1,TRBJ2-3,TGCGCCAGCAGTCAGCGGTACAGCGGGGAAGGGGGTACGCAGTATTTT,CASSQRYSGEGGTQYF
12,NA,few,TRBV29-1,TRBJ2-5,TGCAGCGCCCCAGGGGGGGCGGAGACCCAGTACTTC,CSAPGGAETQYF
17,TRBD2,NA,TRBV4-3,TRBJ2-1,TGCGCCAGCAGCCCGAGGACTAGCGGGGGCGGTTACAATGAGCAGTTCTTC,CASSPRTSGGGYNEQFF
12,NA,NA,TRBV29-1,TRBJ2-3,TGCAGCGTTGGAGGCCAGGGAGATACGCAGTATTTT,CSVGGQGDTQYF
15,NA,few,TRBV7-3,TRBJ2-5,TGTGCCAGCAGCCCGCAATCGGGCATCCAAGAGACCCAGTACTTC,CASSPQSGIQETQYF
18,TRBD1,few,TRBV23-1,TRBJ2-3,TGCGCCAGCAGTCACCCGGGACAGGGGACCTCCCCACTGGGTACGCAGTATTTT,CASSHPGQGTSPLGTQYF
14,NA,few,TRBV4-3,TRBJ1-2,TGCGCCAGCAGCCAAGATCTTGCAGGCTATGGCTACACCTTC,CASSQDLAGYGYTF
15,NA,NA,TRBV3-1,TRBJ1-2,TGTGCCAGCAGCCAAGACTGGAACGATAACTATGGCTACACCTTC,CASSQDWNDNYGYTF
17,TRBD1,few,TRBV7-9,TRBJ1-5,TGTGCCAGCAGCCCTGGCCAGGCGACAGGGTTGGGTCAGCCCCAGCATTTT,CASSPGQATGLGQPQHF
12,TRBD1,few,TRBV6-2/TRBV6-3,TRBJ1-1,TGTGCCAGCAGTTACTGGGGACAGGAAGCTTTCTTT,CASSYWGQEAFF
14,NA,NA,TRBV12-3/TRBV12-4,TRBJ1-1,TGTGCCAGCAGTTTATTGGGGTCGATCACTGAAGCTTTCTTT,CASSLLGSITEAFF
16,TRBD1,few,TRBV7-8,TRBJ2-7,TGTGCCAGCAGCCTCCCTTGGGGGACAGAGGTCTACGAGCAGTACTTC,CASSLPWGTEVYEQYF
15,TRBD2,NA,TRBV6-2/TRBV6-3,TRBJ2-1,TGTGCCAGCAGTTACTTGGGTAGCGGGGGGGCCGAGCAGTTCTTC,CASSYLGSGGAEQFF
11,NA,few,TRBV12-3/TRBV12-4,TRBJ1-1,NA,CASSFGTGTFF
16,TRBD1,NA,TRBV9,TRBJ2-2,TGTGCCAGCAGCGTACTCGGGACAGGGAACACCGGGGAGCTGTTTTTT,CASSVLGTGNTGELFF
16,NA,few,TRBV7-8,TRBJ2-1,TGTGCCAGCAGCAGGGGGAAAACAACAAGCTACAATGAGCAGTTCTTC,CASSRGKTTSYNEQFF
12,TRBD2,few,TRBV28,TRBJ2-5,TGTGCCACCCGGACTAGCGGGGAGACCCAGTACTTC,CATRTSGETQYF
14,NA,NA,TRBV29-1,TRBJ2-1,TGCAGCGTTCGTAGGGGGAGCTCCTACAATGAGCAGTTCTTC,CSVRRGSSYNEQFF
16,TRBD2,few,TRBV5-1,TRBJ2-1,TGCGCCAGCAGCTTGGGGGCGGGGGGATCCTACAATGAGCAGTTCTTC,CASSLGAGGSYNEQFF
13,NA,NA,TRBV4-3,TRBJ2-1,TGCGCCAGCAGTTCCCCCGACGGGGGTGAGCAGTTCTTC,CASSSPDGGEQFF
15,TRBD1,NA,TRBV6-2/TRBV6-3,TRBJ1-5,TGTGCCAGCACCCTCGACAGGGTAGGCAATCAGCCCCAGCATTTT,CASTLDRVGNQPQHF
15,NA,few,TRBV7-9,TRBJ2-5,TGTGCCAGCAGCTTTTTTGGAGGGGGCTTGGAGACCCAGTACTTC,CASSFFGGGLETQYF
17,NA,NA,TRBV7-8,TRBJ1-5,TGTGCCAGCAGCCAAGGGCGGGACGTGAGGGACAATCAGCCCCAGCATTTT,CASSQGRDVRDNQPQHF
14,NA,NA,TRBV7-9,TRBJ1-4,TGTGCCAGCAGCTTCCGGGCCGGTAATGAAAAACTGTTTTTT,CASSFRAGNEKLFF
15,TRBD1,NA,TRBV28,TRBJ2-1,TGTGTCAGCATATCACAGGGGGCGTCCTACAATGAGCAGTTCTTC,CVSISQGASYNEQFF
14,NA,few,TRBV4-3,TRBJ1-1,TGCGCCAGCGGGCTACGGGCTCCCTCGACGGCGGCTTTCTTT,CASGLRAPSTAAFF
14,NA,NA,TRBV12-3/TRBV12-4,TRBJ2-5,TGTGCCAGCAGGACAGGTACCTTACAAGAGACCCAGTACTTC,CASRTGTLQETQYF
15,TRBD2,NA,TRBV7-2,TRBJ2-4,TGTGCCAGCAGCCCTGTCGGGGGGGGAAGAAACATTCAGTACTTC,CASSPVGGGRNIQYF
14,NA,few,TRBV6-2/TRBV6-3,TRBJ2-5,TGTGCCAGCAGTCACTCAGGGTCGCGGGAGACCCAGTACTTC,CASSHSGSRETQYF
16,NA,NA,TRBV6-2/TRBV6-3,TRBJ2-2,TGTGCCAGCAGTTACCCCGGGGGCACCATCACCGGGGAGCTGTTTTTT,CASSYPGGTITGELFF
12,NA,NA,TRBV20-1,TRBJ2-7,TGCAGTGCTAGGGGCTTGAATTCCGAGCAGTACTTC,CSARGLNSEQYF
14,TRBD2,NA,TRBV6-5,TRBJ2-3,TGTGCCAGCAGTTCCGGGGGGGCGGGCCATACGCAGTATTTT,CASSSGGAGHTQYF
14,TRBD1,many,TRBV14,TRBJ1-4,TGTGCCAGCAGCGTAGGGACAGGGGGTGAAAAACTGTTTTTT,CASSVGTGGEKLFF
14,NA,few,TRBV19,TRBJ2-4,TGTGCCAGTAGTATGAGAGTGTATGGGAACATTCAGTACTTC,CASSMRVYGNIQYF
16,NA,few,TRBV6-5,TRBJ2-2,TGTGCCAGCAGTTACTCAGGGGTAGGAGGGACCGGGGAGCTGTTTTTT,CASSYSGVGGTGELFF